One sample yielded the 22 T cell receptor beta chains listed below, sequenced in a study of blood T cell repertoires in COVID-19. Assay used: immunoSEQ multiplex PCR; TCRdb lists only in-frame clones, some missing. This sample has more than 50,000 clones; 76% occur once, and the top ten carry 50%. Sequenced: peripheral blood. All receptors derive from a woman of 80 years or more with acute or convalescent COVID-19.

The rearrangement uses TRBV14 and TRBJ2-3, with 14 positions matching TRBD2. This CDR3 comprises 18 residues. Trimming cost V 0 bases and J 7 bases; bases outside gene matches: 9. Per germline, CDR1 SGHDN and CDR2 FVKESK. The CDR3 region has the DNA TGTGCCAGCAGCCAAGAAGCAGGGGGACTAGCGGGAGCGTATACGCAGTATTTT. This translates into CASSQEAGGLAGAYTQYF.

The chain uses TRBV5-5 and TRBJ2-7, with TRBD2 as a possible D gene (6 bases). The CDR3 is made up of 15 amino acids. In germline, CDR1 is SGHKS, CDR2 YYEKEE (reference sequence). V lost 4 bases to trimming and J lost 4 bases, with 18 bases between them. DNA for the CDR3: TGTGCCAGCAGCGCCGGGCCGGGACTGCCTTACGAGCAGTACTTC. This codes for CASSAGPGLPYEQYF.

Only a few counts were recorded for this clone. The chain has TRBV4-2 and TRBJ1-5, with D perhaps TRBD1 (6 bases). Germline values: CDR1 LGHNA, CDR2 YNFKEQ. This CDR3 has 16 amino acids. The V end lost 1 base, the J end lost 6 bases, and 16 bases lay between the germline ends. The CDR3 region is CASSQARTDFVQPQHF. The CDR3 DNA reads as TGTGCCAGCAGCCAAGCCCGGACAGATTTTGTTCAGCCCCAGCATTTT.

The V and J genes are TRBV5-1 and TRBJ2-3, with D unresolved. The germline CDR1 and CDR2 sequences are SGHRS and YFSETQ. The CDR3 is 14 residues long. The V end lost 0 bases, the J end lost 6 bases, and 11 bases lay between the germline ends. The CDR3 DNA follows: TGCGCCAGCAGCTTGGATCCTTCGTCCGATACGCAGTATTTT. Protein sequence: CASSLDPSSDTQYF. Full variable domain (missing parts from reference TRBV5-1 and TRBJ2-3): KAGVTQTPRYLIKTRGQQVTLSCSPISGHRSVSWYQQTPGQGLQFLFEYFSETQRNKGNFPGRFSGRQFSNSRSEMNVSTLELGDSALYLCASSLDPSSDTQYFGPGTRLTVL.

This chain links TRBV19 with TRBJ2-5; D might be TRBD1 (5 bases). Trimming pared 3 bases from V and 4 bases from J, leaving 15 bases between. The CDR3 sequence is 15 residues long. Germline CDR1 reads LNHDA; CDR2 reads SQIVND (reference sequence). The DNA for the CDR3 is TGTGCCAGTAGTATGAATCGGGCGACAGCAGAGACCCAGTACTTC. It translates to CASSMNRATAETQYF.

This clone turned up a few times. J is TRBJ2-1 and V is TRBV14; possibly TRBD1 for D (6 bases). The CDR3 loop spans 15 amino acids. With 0 bases removed from V and 6 bases from J, the gap between germline ends came to 12 bases. CDR1 and CDR2 (germline): SGHDN, FVKESK. DNA of the CDR3: TGTGCCAGCAGCCAAGAATACAACAGGGTCAATGAGCAGTTCTTC. Translating it yields CASSQEYNRVNEQFF.

The chain uses TRBV4-2 and TRBJ2-3, with TRBD2 matching 8 bases. This CDR3 spans 16 amino acids. Germline V lookup: CDR1 LGHNA, CDR2 YNFKEQ. Trimming cost V 0 bases and J 9 bases; bases outside gene matches: 11. The CDR3 here is CASSQDRSGSQKTQYF. As DNA, the CDR3 is TGTGCCAGCAGCCAAGACCGAAGCGGGAGTCAGAAGACGCAGTATTTT.

The gene calls are TRBV28 and TRBJ1-2, with 7 bases identical to TRBD1. Unmatched junction bases numbered 9, after V lost 6 bases and J lost 5 bases. Germline CDR1 is MDHEN and CDR2 is SYDVKM. The CDR3 is made up of 14 amino acids. Written as DNA, the CDR3 is TGTGCCAGCAGCCTTCTTCGGGACAGTTATGGCTACACCTTC. This codes for CASSLLRDSYGYTF.

The chain couples TRBV6-6 to TRBJ2-1; 14 bases align to TRBD2. Germline CDR1 MNHNY, CDR2 SVGAGI (reference sequence). Trimming at V came to 6 bases and at J to 7 bases, leaving 8 bases not matched to a gene. The CDR3 runs 16 residues. The CDR3 region is CASSFPGTSGRNEQFF. CDR3 nucleotide sequence: TGTGCCAGCAGCTTCCCCGGGACTAGCGGGAGAAATGAGCAGTTCTTC.

The chain couples TRBV29-1 to TRBJ2-5; the match to TRBD1 covers 7 bases. The CDR3 is 12 amino acids. Germline-derived CDR1 and CDR2 are SQVTM and ANQGSEA. The ends lost 5 bases at V and 5 bases at J; junction bases unmatched: 5. CDR3 bases: TGCAGCGTTAATGAGGGGGCTGAGACCCAGTACTTC. As protein: CSVNEGAETQYF. Filled out from reference TRBV29-1 and TRBJ2-5, the complete variable domain reads SAVISQKPSRDICQRGTSLTIQCQVDSQVTMMFWYRQQPGQSLTLIATANQGSEATYESGFVIDKFPISRPNLTFSTLTVSNMSPEDSSIYLCSVNEGAETQYFGPGTRLLVL.

The chain is built from TRBV14 and TRBJ1-1, with D perhaps matching TRBD1 (5 bases). This CDR3 is 16 amino acids long. Germline-derived CDR1 and CDR2 are SGHDN and FVKESK. Trimming pared 0 bases from V and 0 bases from J, leaving 11 bases between. The CDR3 region has the DNA TGTGCCAGCAGCCAAGATCTTGGAGGGGTGAACACTGAAGCTTTCTTT. Protein product: CASSQDLGGVNTEAFF.

In DNA, the CDR3 is TGTGCCATCTCCGGGACAGGGACGACCAATGAGCAGTTCTTC. It translates to CAISGTGTTNEQFF. The V call is TRBV27, the J call TRBJ2-1, with TRBD1 matching 9 bases. The germline gives CDR1 MNHEY, CDR2 SMNVEV (reference sequence). CDR3 length equals 14 residues. J was trimmed by 6 bases and V by 10 bases; bases with no gene match: 10.

Details on this clone: A read error may produce the germline difference seen at one junction end. The rearrangement joins TRBV14 to TRBJ2-7, with D possibly matching TRBD2 (5 bases). This CDR3 spans 16 amino acids. Per germline, CDR1 SGHDN and CDR2 FVKESK. DNA for the CDR3: TGTGCCAGTAGCCAAGAATCCGGCCTAGCCCGCTACGAGCAGTACTTC. It specifies CASSQESGLARYEQYF.

The chain's CDR3 is CASRGASYGYTF. For the CDR3, the DNA is TGTGCCAGCAGGGGGGCTTCCTATGGCTACACCTTC. The chain uses TRBV27 and TRBJ1-2; weak D call: TRBD1 (6 bases). Germline CDR1 is MNHEY and CDR2 is SMNVEV (reference sequence). The CDR3 has 12 amino acids. V lost 6 bases to trimming and J lost 4 bases, with 9 bases between them.

The chain links TRBV28 to TRBJ1-1; D uncertain. Germline V gives CDR1 MDHEN, CDR2 SYDVKM. V shed 4 bases and J shed 11 bases, with 11 bases lying between them. CDR3 length: 11 amino acids. The CDR3 protein is CASSSRVDAFF. CDR3 bases: TGTGCCAGCAGTTCCCGGGTCGACGCTTTCTTT.

This clone was counted a single time. The rearrangement uses TRBV7-9 and TRBJ2-5, with D perhaps matching TRBD2 (5 bases). The CDR3 runs to 12 residues. Trimming shortened V by 5 bases and J by 7 bases, and 11 bases separated the two germline ends. CDR1 and CDR2 from the germline V gene are SEHNR and FQNEAQ (reference sequence). This CDR3 is CASSGGGGTQYF. CDR3 in DNA: TGTGCCAGCAGCGGAGGAGGAGGGACCCAGTACTTC.

The count of this clone is one. The V gene is TRBV9, the J gene TRBJ1-2; the match to TRBD1 covers 8 bases. Trimming at V came to 0 bases and at J to 0 bases, leaving 7 bases not matched to a gene. The V gene's germline CDR1 is SGDLS and CDR2 YYNGEE. The CDR3 has 17 residues. Here the CDR3 DNA reads TGTGCCAGCAGCGTAGGAGCGGACAGGGAAGCTAACTATGGCTACACCTTC. It yields the protein CASSVGADREANYGYTF.

The chain links TRBV9 to TRBJ1-3; D gene ambiguous. This CDR3 has 15 residues. The germline V gene has CDR1 SGDLS and CDR2 YYNGEE. Trimming pared 4 bases from V and 4 bases from J, leaving 15 bases between. CDR3 bases: TGTGCCAGCAGCCCCCAGCGGTACTCAGGAAACACCATATATTTT. Encoded protein: CASSPQRYSGNTIYF.

Here the CDR3 reads CSVGSRQFF. The CDR3 bases are TGCTCCGTCGGGAGTCGCCAGTTCTTC. The chain is built from TRBV20-1 and TRBJ2-1, with D tentatively TRBD2 (6 bases). Germline values: CDR1 DFQATT, CDR2 SNEGSKA (reference sequence). The CDR3 has 9 amino acids.

The V call is TRBV18, the J call TRBJ1-6; D gene ambiguous. The germline CDR1 and CDR2 sequences are KGHSH and LQKENI. The CDR3 is made up of 14 amino acids. V lost 2 bases, J lost 10 bases, and 12 bases lay in between. This CDR3 reads CASSPSGFGSPLHF. CDR3 in DNA: TGTGCCAGCTCACCATCGGGGTTTGGCTCACCCCTCCACTTT.

J is TRBJ2-1 and V is TRBV11-2, with D uncertain. V dropped 5 bases and J dropped 8 bases, with 7 bases sitting between them. CDR3 length: 11 amino acids. Germline loops: CDR1 SGHAT, CDR2 FQNNGV. The CDR3 region is CASSNFDEQFF. CDR3 in DNA: TGTGCCAGCAGCAATTTCGATGAGCAGTTCTTC.

CDR3: CATSRQGAWGAFF. CDR3 nucleotide sequence: TGTGCCACCAGCAGACAGGGGGCCTGGGGAGCTTTCTTT. The chain is built from TRBV15 and TRBJ1-1; the match to TRBD1 covers 8 bases. CDR3 size: 13 residues. Germline CDR1 LNHNV, CDR2 YYDKDF (reference sequence). V was pared by 2 bases and J by 10 bases, with 6 bases of the junction left unmatched.